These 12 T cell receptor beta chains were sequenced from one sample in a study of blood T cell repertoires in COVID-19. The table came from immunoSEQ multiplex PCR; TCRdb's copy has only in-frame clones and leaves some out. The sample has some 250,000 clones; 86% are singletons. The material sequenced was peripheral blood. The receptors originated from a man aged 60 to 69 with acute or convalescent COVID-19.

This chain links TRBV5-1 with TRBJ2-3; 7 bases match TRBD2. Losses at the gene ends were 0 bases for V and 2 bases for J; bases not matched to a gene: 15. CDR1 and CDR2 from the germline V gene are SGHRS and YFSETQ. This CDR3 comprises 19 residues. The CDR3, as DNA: TGCGCCAGCAGCTTGGGATCGTCTAGCGGTCCGACAAACACAGATACGCAGTATTTT. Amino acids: CASSLGSSSGPTNTDTQYF.

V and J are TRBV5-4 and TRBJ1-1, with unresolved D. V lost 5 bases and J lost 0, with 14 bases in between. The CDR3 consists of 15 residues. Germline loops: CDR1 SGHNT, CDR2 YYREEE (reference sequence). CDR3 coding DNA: TGTGCCAGCAGTAAGCAGGCAGGCTTGAACACTGAAGCTTTCTTT. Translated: CASSKQAGLNTEAFF.

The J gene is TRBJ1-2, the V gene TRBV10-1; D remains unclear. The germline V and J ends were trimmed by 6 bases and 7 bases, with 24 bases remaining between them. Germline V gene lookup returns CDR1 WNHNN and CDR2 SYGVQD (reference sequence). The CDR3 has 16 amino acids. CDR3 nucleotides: TGCGCCAGCAGGTTGGCAGTCGTGGTGTTTACGTTTGGCTACACCTTC. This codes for CASRLAVVVFTFGYTF.

The CDR3 protein is CASSLSTVSGANVLTF. The CDR3 coding sequence is TGTGCCAGCAGTTTATCGACAGTTTCTGGGGCCAACGTCCTGACTTTC. The chain couples TRBV28 to TRBJ2-6; D may be TRBD1 (5 bases). This CDR3 region has 16 residues. Germline CDR1 and CDR2: MDHEN and SYDVKM. Trimming removed 1 base from V and 1 base from J, with 8 bases in between. Full variable domain (rest looked up from reference TRBV28 and TRBJ2-6): DVKVTQSSRYLVKRTGEKVFLECVQDMDHENMFWYRQDPGLGLRLIYFSYDVKMKEKGDIPEGYSVSREKKERFSLILESASTNQTSMYLCASSLSTVSGANVLTFGAGSRLTVL.

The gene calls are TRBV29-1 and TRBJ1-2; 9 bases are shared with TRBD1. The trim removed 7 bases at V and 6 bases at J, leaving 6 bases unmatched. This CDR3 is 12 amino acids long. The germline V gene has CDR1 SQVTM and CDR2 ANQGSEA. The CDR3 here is CSAGTGYDGYTF. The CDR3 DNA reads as TGCAGCGCCGGGACAGGGTATGATGGCTACACCTTC.

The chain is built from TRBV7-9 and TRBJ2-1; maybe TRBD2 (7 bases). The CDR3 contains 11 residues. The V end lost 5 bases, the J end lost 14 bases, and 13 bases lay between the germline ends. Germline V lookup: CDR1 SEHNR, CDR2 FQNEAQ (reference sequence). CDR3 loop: CASSRGAGKFF. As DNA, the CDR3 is TGTGCCAGCAGCCGGGGGGCCGGTAAGTTCTTC.

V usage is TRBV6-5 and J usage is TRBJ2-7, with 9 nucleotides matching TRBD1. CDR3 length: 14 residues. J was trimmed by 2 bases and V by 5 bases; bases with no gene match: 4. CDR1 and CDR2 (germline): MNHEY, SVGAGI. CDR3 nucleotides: TGTGCCAGCAGTACCCGACAGGGGGCCTACGAGCAGTACTTC. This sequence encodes CASSTRQGAYEQYF.

CDR3 DNA sequence: TGCGCCAGCAGCATGGGGGGCCTACATGGCTACACCTTC. Encoded protein: CASSMGGLHGYTF. The chain is built from TRBV5-1 and TRBJ1-2, with a weak D call TRBD1 (6 bases). Germline CDR1 SGHRS, CDR2 YFSETQ. The CDR3 runs to 13 residues. V was clipped by 4 bases and J by 6 bases, with 13 bases between them.

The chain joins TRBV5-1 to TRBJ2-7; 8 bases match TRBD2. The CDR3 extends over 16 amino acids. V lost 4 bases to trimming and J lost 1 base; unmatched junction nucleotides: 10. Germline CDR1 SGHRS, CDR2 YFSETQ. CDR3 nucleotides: TGCGCCAGCAGCCCCCGGGAGGGGAGCATATCCTACGAGCAGTACTTC. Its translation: CASSPREGSISYEQYF.

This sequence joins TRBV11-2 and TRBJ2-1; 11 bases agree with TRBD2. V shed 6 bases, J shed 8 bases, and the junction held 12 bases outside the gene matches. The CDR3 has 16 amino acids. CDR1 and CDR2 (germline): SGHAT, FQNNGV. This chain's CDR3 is CASSHLSGRASHEQFF. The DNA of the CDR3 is TGTGCCAGCAGTCATCTTAGCGGGAGGGCCAGCCATGAGCAGTTCTTC.

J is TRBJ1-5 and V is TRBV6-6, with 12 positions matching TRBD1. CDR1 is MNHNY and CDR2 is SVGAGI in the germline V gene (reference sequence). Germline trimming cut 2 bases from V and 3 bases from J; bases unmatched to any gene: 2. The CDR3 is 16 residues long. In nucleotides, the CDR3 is TGTGCCAGCAGTTACAGGGACAGGGGGCCCAATCAGCCCCAGCATTTT. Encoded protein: CASSYRDRGPNQPQHF.

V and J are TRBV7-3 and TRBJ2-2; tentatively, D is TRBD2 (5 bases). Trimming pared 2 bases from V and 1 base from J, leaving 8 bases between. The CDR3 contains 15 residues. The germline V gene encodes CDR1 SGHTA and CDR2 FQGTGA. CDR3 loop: CASSLPGMNTGELFF. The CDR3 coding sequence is TGTGCCAGCAGCTTACCGGGAATGAACACCGGGGAGCTGTTTTTT.